This T cell receptor (beta chain) is from a study of Ad26.COV2.S vaccination and SARS-CoV-2 variants. About the research overall: A participant enrolled in the COV1001 Ad26.COV2.S trial arm provided the sample. The study gave Ad26.COV2.S intramuscularly, once or twice 56 days apart. Regarding the study as a whole: Substantial breadth in spike-specific CD8+ and CD4+ T cell responses was reportedly seen after vaccination. Breadth of non-spike TCRs did not differ between vaccinees and placebo recipients.

This CDR3 region has 15 residues. Germline V CDR1 and CDR2: MNHEY, SVGAGI. V was pared by 0 bases and J by 3 bases, with 9 bases between. Regarding treatment: around 19 received Ad26.COV2.S at low or high dose, single or two shots; a few received placebo; per-sample allocation not given. Day 63 after the first injection of vaccine or placebo was the sampling time. Comment on this clone: Its antigen is unknown.

Sequencing was performed with immunoSEQ multiplex PCR; in TCRdb, only in-frame clones are kept and a portion is missing. Here the sample spans about 680,000 clones, around 90% being singletons. This sequence joins TRBV6-5 and TRBJ2-1; D not certain. This receptor was taken from a person aged 18-65 years who received the Ad26.COV2.S COVID-19 vaccine or a placebo. The sample here was peripheral blood, taken in a trial of Ad26.COV2.S vaccine versus placebo. The CDR3 sequence: CASSYSGYLYNEQFF. DNA of the CDR3: TGTGCCAGCAGTTACTCAGGCTACCTCTACAATGAGCAGTTCTTC.